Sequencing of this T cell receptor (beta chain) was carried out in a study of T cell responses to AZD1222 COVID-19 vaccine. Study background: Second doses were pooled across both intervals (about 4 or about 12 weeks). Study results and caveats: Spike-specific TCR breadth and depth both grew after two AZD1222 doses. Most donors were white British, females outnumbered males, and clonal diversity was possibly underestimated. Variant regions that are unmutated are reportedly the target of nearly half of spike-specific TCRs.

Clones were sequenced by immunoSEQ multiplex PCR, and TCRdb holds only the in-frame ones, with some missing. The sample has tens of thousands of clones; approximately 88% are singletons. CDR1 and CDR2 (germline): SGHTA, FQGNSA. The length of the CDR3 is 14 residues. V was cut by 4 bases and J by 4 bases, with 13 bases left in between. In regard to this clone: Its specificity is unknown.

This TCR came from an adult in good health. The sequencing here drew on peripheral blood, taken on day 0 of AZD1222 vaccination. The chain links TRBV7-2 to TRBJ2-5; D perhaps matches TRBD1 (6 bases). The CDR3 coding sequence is TGTGCCAGCAGCTATACAGGGTTCGGAGAGACCCAGTACTTC. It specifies CASSYTGFGETQYF.